Below, 25 T cell receptor beta chains from the same sample are listed, as sequenced in a study of blood T cell repertoires in COVID-19 (TCRdb year 2020). Library generation was performed with the immunoSEQ multiplex PCR assay. The immuneACCESS repertoire file appears here via TCRdb, limited to in-frame rearrangements. These files lack a portion of the clones; in checked studies, under half of the deficit traces to unresolved V genes, and the cause of the others is not known. This sample holds roughly 260,000 clones; approximately 86% were observed only once. Around 9.1% of the sample goes to the ten largest clones. Sequences were obtained from peripheral blood. These receptors came from a man aged 35 to 55 who had recovered from COVID-19.

The rearrangement uses TRBV5-1 and TRBJ1-4, with 9 bases identical to TRBD1. This CDR3 comprises 14 residues. Germline loops: CDR1 SGHRS, CDR2 YFSETQ. J gave up 7 bases and V 3 bases, and 4 bases lay outside the gene matches. The CDR3 sequence is CASSSSTGGEKLFF. The DNA of the CDR3 is TGCGCCAGCAGCTCATCGACAGGGGGTGAAAAACTGTTTTTT.

The chain links TRBV20-1 to TRBJ2-7; D uncertain. Germline V gives CDR1 DFQATT, CDR2 SNEGSKA (reference sequence). V dropped 6 bases and J dropped 3 bases, with 9 bases sitting between them. The CDR3 runs to 11 residues. This chain's CDR3 is CSAPTGYEQYF. The CDR3 bases are TGCAGTGCCCCGACTGGCTACGAGCAGTACTTC.

The CDR3 DNA follows: TGTGCCAGCAGTTTACGGCCCCTGGCGGGGGGGACAGATACGCAGTATTTT. Amino acids: CASSLRPLAGGTDTQYF. V and J are TRBV27 and TRBJ2-3; 9 bases are shared with TRBD2. There are 17 residues in the CDR3. Per the germline V gene, CDR1 is MNHEY and CDR2 is SMNVEV (reference sequence). With V trimmed by 2 bases and J by 3 bases, 9 bases remained unmatched.

The count of this clone is one. The V gene is TRBV7-9, the J gene TRBJ2-2; 9 bases align to TRBD1. CDR1 is SEHNR and CDR2 is FQNEAQ in the germline V gene (reference sequence). V shed 5 bases, J shed 6 bases, and the junction held 13 bases outside the gene matches. This CDR3 contains 17 residues. CDR3 sequence: CASSRGQGWSESGELFF. CDR3 coding DNA: TGTGCCAGCAGCCGCGGACAGGGGTGGAGCGAGTCCGGGGAGCTGTTTTTT.

The CDR3 region has the DNA TGTGCCAGCAGGAGAAGCGGGGGGCCCCGGGAGACCCAGTACTTC. Translated: CASRRSGGPRETQYF. This chain connects TRBV5-8 to TRBJ2-5; 9 nucleotides align to TRBD2. Trimming at V came to 5 bases and at J to 5 bases, leaving 10 bases not matched to a gene. The CDR3 covers 15 residues. CDR1 is SGHTS and CDR2 is YDEGEE in the germline V gene. The complete variable domain, with remaining parts taken from reference TRBV5-8 and TRBJ2-5, reads EAGVTQSPTHLIKTRGQQATLRCSPISGHTSVYWYQQALGLGLQFLLWYDEGEERNRGNFPPRFSGRQFPNYSSELNVNALELEDSALYLCASRRSGGPRETQYFGPGTRLLVL.

The chain links TRBV12-5 to TRBJ1-4; tentatively, D is TRBD1 (5 bases). From germline, CDR1 is LGHNT and CDR2 FRNRAP. The CDR3 sequence is 15 residues long. V was trimmed by 8 bases and J by 4 bases, leaving 17 bases between them. CDR3 sequence (DNA): TGTGCTAGTTCCAATGCGGGGCTGAGTAATGAAAAACTGTTTTTT. Its translation: CASSNAGLSNEKLFF.

Only a few counts were recorded for this clone. The genes are TRBV27 and TRBJ1-5, with a possible D match to TRBD1 (5 bases). The CDR3 is made up of 15 amino acids. Germline V gene data show CDR1 as MNHEY and CDR2 as SMNVEV (reference sequence). Trimming stripped 3 bases from V and 7 bases from J, with 16 bases between. The CDR3 bases are TGTGCCAGCAGTTTGGTAGGGGCCGGGAGGCAGCCCCAGCATTTT. The encoded protein is CASSLVGAGRQPQHF.

The chain employs TRBV6-2 or TRBV6-3 and TRBJ1-2, with D hard to call. V lost 2 bases and J 4 bases, leaving 11 bases between the germline ends. In germline, CDR1 is MNHEY, CDR2 SVGEGT. This CDR3 contains 14 residues. The CDR3 is CASSYGPTRYGYTF. For the CDR3, the DNA is TGTGCCAGCAGTTACGGCCCAACCCGCTATGGCTACACCTTC.

The V and J genes are TRBV7-2 and TRBJ2-3, with 13 bases fitting TRBD2. Germline loops: CDR1 SGHTA, CDR2 FQGNSA. The trim removed 3 bases at V and 5 bases at J, leaving 11 bases unmatched. CDR3 length equals 18 residues. The CDR3 loop reads CASSFQGLAGTFGDTQYF. CDR3 DNA: TGTGCCAGCAGCTTTCAGGGACTAGCGGGAACCTTCGGAGATACGCAGTATTTT.

The chain recombines TRBV6-5 with TRBJ1-1, with TRBD1 as a possible D gene (5 bases). Germline assignment: CDR1 MNHEY and CDR2 SVGAGI. The V end lost 6 bases, the J end lost 6 bases, and 14 bases lay between the germline ends. The CDR3 has 13 amino acids. The CDR3 reads CASRIMGEAEAFF. CDR3 bases: TGTGCCAGCAGGATCATGGGGGAGGCTGAAGCTTTCTTT.

This rearrangement joins TRBV11-3 to TRBJ2-2; 10 nucleotides agree with TRBD1. Trimming cost V 5 bases and J 3 bases; bases outside gene matches: 6. Germline CDR1 SGHNT, CDR2 YENEEA. This CDR3 region has 16 residues. CDR3 nucleotides: TGTGCCAGCAGCCCTCGGGACAGGGGTGACACCGGGGAGCTGTTTTTT. It yields the protein CASSPRDRGDTGELFF.

This clone was detected once. This chain joins TRBV6-5 and TRBJ2-2; 8 bases are a match to TRBD1. CDR1 is MNHEY, CDR2 SVGAGI, per germline. The V and J ends lost 4 bases and 8 bases, in that order; junction bases with no gene match: 6. The CDR3 consists of 14 residues. CDR3 amino acids: CASSFDRGGGELFF. In DNA form, the CDR3 reads TGTGCCAGCAGTTTCGACAGGGGAGGAGGGGAGCTGTTTTTT.

This clone was picked up a small number of times. The chain uses TRBV5-1 and TRBJ2-7; D is perhaps TRBD1 (6 bases). From germline, CDR1 is SGHRS and CDR2 YFSETQ. Trimming removed 0 bases from V and 3 bases from J, with 10 bases in between. The CDR3 totals 14 residues. The CDR3 is CASSLADSLYEQYF. The CDR3 coding sequence is TGCGCCAGCAGCTTGGCGGACAGTCTCTACGAGCAGTACTTC.

This clone was observed a single time. The chain joins TRBV6-2 or TRBV6-3 to TRBJ1-1; tentative D call: TRBD1 (5 bases). The CDR3 covers 15 residues. V lost 4 bases and J lost 4, with 16 bases in between. The V gene's germline CDR1 is MNHEY and CDR2 SVGEGT. The CDR3 region is CASSSSFPGGTEAFF. The CDR3 DNA reads as TGTGCCAGCAGTTCGTCCTTTCCGGGGGGCACTGAAGCTTTCTTT.

This chain joins TRBV29-1 and TRBJ2-7, with D possibly being TRBD1 (6 bases). V lost 6 bases, J lost 10 bases, and 22 bases lay in between. Germline CDR1 reads SQVTM; CDR2 reads ANQGSEA. The CDR3 loop spans 13 amino acids. This CDR3 is CSVQEGVNLQQYF. Written as DNA, the CDR3 is TGCAGCGTGCAAGAGGGGGTCAATTTGCAACAGTACTTC.

The V call is TRBV6-5, the J call TRBJ2-5; 10 positions match TRBD2. This CDR3 contains 15 residues. Germline lookup yields CDR1 MNHEY and CDR2 SVGAGI. V was pared by 8 bases and J by 4 bases, with 10 bases of the junction left unmatched. This chain's CDR3 is CASAKELAGVETQYF. The CDR3 DNA reads TGTGCCAGCGCTAAGGAGCTAGCGGGGGTAGAGACCCAGTACTTC.

This chain links TRBV9 with TRBJ2-3; 10 bases agree with TRBD1. Germline CDR1 SGDLS, CDR2 YYNGEE. The CDR3 totals 17 residues. The V gene end was trimmed by 3 bases and the J gene end by 1 base; junction bases not matched to a gene: 8. The CDR3 here is CASSARQGAYGTDTQYF. CDR3 bases: TGTGCCAGCAGCGCGAGACAGGGGGCTTATGGCACAGATACGCAGTATTTT.

This clone turned up a few times. In DNA, the CDR3 is TGTGCCAGCAGCCCAGCCGGGACAGGCTATGGCTACACCTTC. Translating gives CASSPAGTGYGYTF. This chain links TRBV7-9 with TRBJ1-2; 8 bases match TRBD1. This CDR3 region has 14 residues. V dropped 5 bases and J dropped 4; count of bases not matched to a gene: 6. The V gene's germline CDR1 is SEHNR and CDR2 FQNEAQ (reference sequence).

V is TRBV9 and J is TRBJ1-4; D gene ambiguous. Trimming removed 3 bases from V and 1 base from J, with 13 bases in between. The CDR3 length is 16 residues. Germline V lookup: CDR1 SGDLS, CDR2 YYNGEE. CDR3 protein: CASSGGDRGTNEKLFF. Written as DNA, the CDR3 is TGTGCCAGCAGCGGAGGAGACCGAGGAACTAATGAAAAACTGTTTTTT.

CDR3 loop: CASRGLQGARYEQYF. The CDR3 nucleotides are TGTGCCAGCAGGGGACTTCAGGGGGCTAGGTACGAGCAGTACTTC. The rearrangement joins TRBV6-5 to TRBJ2-7; 8 nucleotides agree with TRBD1. The germline V gene has CDR1 MNHEY and CDR2 SVGAGI. The CDR3 contains 15 residues. V was clipped by 6 bases and J by 4 bases; unmatched bases: 11.

The rearrangement uses TRBV5-6 and TRBJ2-1; 14 nucleotides align to TRBD2. This CDR3 spans 19 amino acids. CDR1 is SGHDT and CDR2 is YYEEEE in the germline V gene. J was trimmed by 0 bases and V by 0 bases; bases with no gene match: 5. The CDR3 DNA reads as TGTGCCAGCAGCTTGGGACTAGCGGGAGGGTTCATCTCCTACAATGAGCAGTTCTTC. It codes for CASSLGLAGGFISYNEQFF.

The chain employs TRBV20-1 and TRBJ2-3; 10 positions agree with TRBD2. CDR3 length: 15 residues. Germline assignment: CDR1 DFQATT and CDR2 SNEGSKA (reference sequence). V lost 3 bases, J lost 2 bases, and 5 bases stayed unmatched. This CDR3 reads CSASLSGGITDTQYF. The CDR3 coding sequence is TGCAGTGCTAGTCTTAGCGGGGGGATCACAGATACGCAGTATTTT.

The CDR3 reads CASSQSGQGIYEQYF. Written as DNA, the CDR3 is TGCGCCAGCAGCCAAAGCGGACAGGGCATCTACGAGCAGTACTTC. V usage is TRBV4-3 and J usage is TRBJ2-7; TRBD1 agrees at 8 bases. Germline CDR1 LGHNA, CDR2 YSLEER. The CDR3 runs 15 residues. J gave up 3 bases and V 2 bases, and 6 bases lay outside the gene matches.

The chain has TRBV5-5 and TRBJ2-7; maybe TRBD1 (5 bases). The CDR3 totals 15 residues. Trimming left V 4 bases short and J 0 bases short, with 14 bases between. From germline, CDR1 is SGHKS and CDR2 YYEKEE (reference sequence). The CDR3 spells CASSQGPDSSYEQYF. The CDR3, as DNA: TGTGCCAGCAGCCAGGGTCCAGACAGCTCCTACGAGCAGTACTTC.

The rearrangement joins TRBV6-2 or TRBV6-3 to TRBJ2-5; D may be TRBD1 (6 bases). Between the trimmed V and J ends, which lost 2 bases and 5 bases, there was a span of 15 bases. The CDR3 runs 15 residues. Germline lookup yields CDR1 MNHEY and CDR2 SVGEGT. The CDR3 loop reads CASSYVGARNETQYF. In DNA, the CDR3 is TGTGCCAGCAGTTACGTGGGGGCGAGGAATGAGACCCAGTACTTC.